The rows below give T cell receptor beta chains drawn from one sample of a study of molecular identifiers for immune sequencing clone quantification. One entry per CDR3 protein results from TCRdb running MiXCR on the PCR reads. The profile shows about 640,000 distinct CDR3 sequences, just under 20% of them singletons. Material: naive CD8+ T cells from blood, with Jurkat cell RNA spiked in. These receptors originate from a human donor in good health. Some libraries in this study had Jurkat cell RNA spiked in. Both conserved end residues are part of each CDR3. Each record gives: clone size, J gene, D gene, V gene, CDR3 DNA, CDR3 protein. The D gene is left open where the match is weak. Expanded clones get a size class; other rows say once, few or many, or leave the size out.

many,TRBJ1-1,.,TRBV4-3,TGCGCCAGCAGCCAAGTTTGGGCGATGGAGACTGAAGCTTTCTTT,CASSQVWAMETEAFF
many,TRBJ1-2,.,TRBV6-2/TRBV6-3,TGTGCCAGCAGTTACTCGACACAGATCCATGGCTACACCTTC,CASSYSTQIHGYTF
.,TRBJ1-5,.,TRBV10-3,TGTGCCATCAGTGAGGGGCGGAATCAGCTCCAGCATTTT,CAISEGRNQLQHF
many,TRBJ2-3,TRBD2,TRBV20-1,TGCAGTGCTAGACTTCCGCGTCTAGCGGGACCTAGCACAGATACGCAGTATTTT,CSARLPRLAGPSTDTQYF
.,TRBJ2-4,.,TRBV4-1,TGCGCCAGCAGCCAAGACAGAGGAGCCAAAAACATTCAGTACTTC,CASSQDRGAKNIQYF
many,TRBJ2-5,TRBD2,TRBV7-9,TGTGCCAGCGGACGGGAGGGCCAAGAGACCCAGTACTTC,CASGREGQETQYF
once,TRBJ1-1,.,TRBV28,TGTGCCAGCAGTTTTCGGGCAGGGGCTTGGCCTGAAGCTTTCTTT,CASSFRAGAWPEAFF
many,TRBJ1-4,.,TRBV20-1,TGCAGTGCCGTACCGGGTCTCTCCGGGAATGAAAAACTGTTTTTT,CSAVPGLSGNEKLFF
.,TRBJ2-3,TRBD2,TRBV10-2,TGCGCCAGCACCCCTCTCGGCGGGGGGAGCACAGATACGCAGTATTTT,CASTPLGGGSTDTQYF
many,TRBJ1-4,.,TRBV27,TGTGCCAGCAGTTTTTTGGGGGTACAGGCTAATGAAAAACTGTTTTTT,CASSFLGVQANEKLFF
few,TRBJ2-1,.,TRBV4-3,TGCGCCAGCAGCCAAGGGGAGGCGGGGTCTATGGACAATGAGCAGTTCTTC,CASSQGEAGSMDNEQFF
.,TRBJ2-4,.,TRBV5-5,TGTGCCAGCAGCTTGGGGGTCGCGCTAAACATTCAGTACTTC,CASSLGVALNIQYF
few,TRBJ2-1,.,TRBV18,TGTGCCAGCTCACGGGGGTCAGGAAATGAGCAGTTCTTC,CASSRGSGNEQFF
few,TRBJ2-7,.,TRBV30,TGTGCCTGGAGTAGGGCCTTTACTTCCTACGAGCAGTACTTC,CAWSRAFTSYEQYF
few,TRBJ2-7,.,TRBV4-1,TGCGCCAGCAGCCAAGATAAGCTTAACTCCTACGAGCAGTACTTC,CASSQDKLNSYEQYF
many,TRBJ1-1,.,TRBV12-3/TRBV12-4,TGTGCCAGCAGTTCCTCAGGGTGGGGAACTGAAGCTTTCTTT,CASSSSGWGTEAFF
many,TRBJ2-1,.,TRBV29-1,TGCAGCGTTGAAACCCCCCCTGGGTTCTTC,CSVETPPGFF
many,TRBJ2-3,.,TRBV6-1,TGTGCCAGCAGTGAAGCGGTATTTGGTGGCACAGATACGCAGTATTTT,CASSEAVFGGTDTQYF
few,TRBJ2-6,.,TRBV20-1,TGCAGTGCTAGAGGCCAGGGGATCCCCTTCTCTGGGGCCAACGTCCTGACTTTC,CSARGQGIPFSGANVLTF
.,TRBJ2-1,.,TRBV23-1,TGCGCCAGCATTTCGCGGGAAGGCAATGAGCAGTTCTTC,CASISREGNEQFF
many,TRBJ2-7,TRBD2,TRBV20-1,TGCAGTGCCCTGGGACTAGCGGGAGACGCCTACGAGCAGTACTTC,CSALGLAGDAYEQYF
many,TRBJ1-1,TRBD1,TRBV4-2,TGTGCCAGCAGCCAAGTGGGACAGGCTATAAACACTGAAGCTTTCTTT,CASSQVGQAINTEAFF
many,TRBJ2-1,.,TRBV4-1,TGCGCCAGCAGCCAAGATCTAACGGGAGAGCAGTTCTTC,CASSQDLTGEQFF
many,TRBJ2-7,.,TRBV20-1,TGCAGTGCTAAAATCGGACACGGGGCCTACGAGCAGTACTTC,CSAKIGHGAYEQYF
many,TRBJ2-2,.,TRBV6-2/TRBV6-3,TGTGCCAGCAGTCGGACGGCGAACACCGGGGAGCTGTTTTTT,CASSRTANTGELFF
.,TRBJ2-2,.,TRBV5-3,TGTGCCAGCAGCAAACCGGGTGGGGGAGGCACCGGGGAGCTGTTTTTT,CASSKPGGGGTGELFF
.,TRBJ2-2,TRBD1,TRBV19,TGTGCCAGTGGGACAGGGTACGGCGTCGGGGGGACCGGGGAGCTGTTTTTT,CASGTGYGVGGTGELFF
.,TRBJ2-1,TRBD2,TRBV7-6,TGTGCCAGCAACTTAGGGTCTAGCGGGTACAATGAGCAGTTCTTC,CASNLGSSGYNEQFF
many,TRBJ2-1,TRBD2,TRBV28,TGTGCCAGCAGTTCCTCACTAGCGGGAAAACCTTTGCAGTTCTTC,CASSSSLAGKPLQFF
many,TRBJ1-1,TRBD1,TRBV27,TGTGCCAGCAGTCCTACAGGGGGCCACACTGAAGCTTTCTTT,CASSPTGGHTEAFF
.,TRBJ2-3,.,TRBV19,TGTGCCAGTAGTATAGGCAGGGCTGTTGATACGCAGTATTTT,CASSIGRAVDTQYF
many,TRBJ2-3,.,TRBV7-9,TGTGCCAGCAGCGCAGTTCGGTGGGGCCCTAGCACAGATACGCAGTATTTT,CASSAVRWGPSTDTQYF
many,TRBJ2-1,TRBD2,TRBV27,TGTGCCAGCAAAATAGCGGGGGGGACCTACAATGAGCAGTTCTTC,CASKIAGGTYNEQFF
few,TRBJ2-2,.,TRBV4-1,TGCGCCAGCAGCCCCTCGGCTAGCGCTGCGTCGGGGGAGCTGTTTTTT,CASSPSASAASGELFF
many,TRBJ2-5,.,TRBV7-9,TGTGCCAGCAGCTTAGAGGGGGGACTTCTTGGCCCCGGGGAGACCCAGTACTTC,CASSLEGGLLGPGETQYF
few,TRBJ2-7,.,TRBV3-1,TGTGCCAGCAGCCAAGATCCGGTCATCGACGAGCAGTACTTC,CASSQDPVIDEQYF
few,TRBJ2-2,TRBD2,TRBV19,TGTGCCAGTAGTCTCGGACTAGCAAACACCGGGGAGCTGTTTTTT,CASSLGLANTGELFF
many,TRBJ1-1,TRBD1,TRBV6-5,TGTGCCAGCAGTTACAAAAGGACAGGGAAAGCCCCTGAAGCTTTCTTT,CASSYKRTGKAPEAFF
many,TRBJ2-5,.,TRBV21-1,TGTGCCAGCAGCAAAGTTTGCGGGGCAGGAGAGACCCAGTACTTC,CASSKVCGAGETQYF
.,TRBJ1-1,.,TRBV7-6,TGTGCCAGCGGCTTAGCCCCCGGCACTGAAGCTTTCTTT,CASGLAPGTEAFF